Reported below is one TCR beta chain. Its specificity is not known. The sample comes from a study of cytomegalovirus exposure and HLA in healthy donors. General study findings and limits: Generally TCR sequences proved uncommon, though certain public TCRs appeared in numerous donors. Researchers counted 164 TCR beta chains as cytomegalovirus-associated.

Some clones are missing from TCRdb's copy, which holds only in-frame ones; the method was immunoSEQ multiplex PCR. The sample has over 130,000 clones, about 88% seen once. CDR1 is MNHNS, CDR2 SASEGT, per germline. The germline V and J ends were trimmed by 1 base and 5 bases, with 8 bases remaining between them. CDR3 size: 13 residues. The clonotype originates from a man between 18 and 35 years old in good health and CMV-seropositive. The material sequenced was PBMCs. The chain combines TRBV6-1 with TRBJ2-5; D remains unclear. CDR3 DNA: TGTGCCAGCAGTGAAGACGGGTGGGAGACCCAGTACTTC. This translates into CASSEDGWETQYF.